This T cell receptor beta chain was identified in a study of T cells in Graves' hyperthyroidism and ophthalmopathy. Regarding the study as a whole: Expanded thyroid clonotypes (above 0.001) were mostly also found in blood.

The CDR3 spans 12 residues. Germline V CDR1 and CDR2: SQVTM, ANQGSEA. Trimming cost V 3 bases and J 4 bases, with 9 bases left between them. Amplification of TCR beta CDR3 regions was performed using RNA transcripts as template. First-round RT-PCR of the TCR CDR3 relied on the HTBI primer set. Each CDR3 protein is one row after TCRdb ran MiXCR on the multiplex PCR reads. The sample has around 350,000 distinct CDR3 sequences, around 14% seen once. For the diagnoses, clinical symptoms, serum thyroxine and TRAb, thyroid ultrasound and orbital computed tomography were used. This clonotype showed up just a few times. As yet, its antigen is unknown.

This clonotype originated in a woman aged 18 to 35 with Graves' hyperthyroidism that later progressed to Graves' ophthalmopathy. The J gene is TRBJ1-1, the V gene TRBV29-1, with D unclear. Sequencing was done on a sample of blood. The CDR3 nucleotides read TGCAGCGTTGAGTGGGGTGCCACTGAAGCTTTCTTT. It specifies CSVEWGATEAFF.